The 16 T cell receptor beta chains below come from one sample, sequenced in a study of preoperative IRX-2 immunotherapy in early breast cancer. The treatment: preoperative locoregional IRX-2 cytokine immunotherapy. The protocol was immunoSEQ multiplex PCR, while the TCRdb copy is restricted to in-frame clones and leaves out a portion. The profile shows about 6,000 clones, around 75% of them singletons. The sequencing used tumor tissue, collected before IRX-2 immunotherapy. The receptors originated from a human donor with breast cancer.

The chain links TRBV6-8 to TRBJ2-7, with D maybe TRBD1 (5 bases). Germline CDR1 is MNHGY and CDR2 is SAAAGT. The V end lost 7 bases, the J end lost 3 bases, and 19 bases lay between the germline ends. The length of the CDR3 is 15 residues. The CDR3 reads CASTRQGVGSYEQYF. The CDR3 DNA reads as TGTGCCAGCACTCGGCAGGGTGTTGGAAGCTACGAGCAGTACTTC.

By frequency in the sample, this clone is medium-sized (0.01 to 0.1%). The identical CDR3 is also encoded by other nucleotide sequences in the sample. The chain has TRBV18 and TRBJ2-3; 10 bases fit TRBD2. CDR3 length: 17 residues. V gave up 3 bases and J gave up 3 bases; unmatched junction bases: 9. CDR1 and CDR2 (germline): KGHSH, LQKENI. Here the CDR3 reads CASSPAVAGGLTDTQYF. CDR3 sequence (DNA): TGTGCCAGCTCACCTGCGGTAGCGGGGGGCCTGACAGATACGCAGTATTTT.

This clone occurred once. The rearrangement uses TRBV30 and TRBJ1-1, with D unresolved. The CDR3 loop spans 13 amino acids. Germline V lookup: CDR1 GTSNPN, CDR2 SVGIG (reference sequence). V lost 2 bases and J 1 base, leaving 8 bases between the germline ends. The CDR3 loop reads CAWSREGNTEAFF. CDR3 DNA: TGTGCCTGGAGTAGGGAGGGGAACACTGAAGCTTTCTTT.

V is TRBV6-8 and J is TRBJ1-4; D remains ambiguous. This CDR3 spans 17 amino acids. Germline values: CDR1 MNHGY, CDR2 SAAAGT. Trimming removed 0 bases from V and 0 bases from J, with 11 bases in between. The DNA for the CDR3 is TGTGCCAGCAGTTACTCGTACCTAAAGGCAACTAATGAAAAACTGTTTTTT. Amino acids: CASSYSYLKATNEKLFF.

The V gene is TRBV6-8, the J gene TRBJ2-1, with 11 bases that match TRBD1. The V and J ends lost 2 bases and 7 bases, in that order; junction bases with no gene match: 7. The germline gives CDR1 MNHGY, CDR2 SAAAGT. The length of the CDR3 is 16 residues. The CDR3 coding sequence is TGTGCCAGCAGTTACCTTGGACAGGGGGCGCGGAATGAGCAGTTCTTC. Translated: CASSYLGQGARNEQFF.

About this clone: An end of the junction does not agree with germline; a read error may underlie this. V and J are TRBV30 and TRBJ2-7; no reliable D call. Germline lookup yields CDR1 GTSNPN and CDR2 SVGIG (reference sequence). The CDR3 consists of 16 residues. The CDR3: CAWNPRAGGRPYEQYF. The CDR3 DNA follows: TGTGCCTGGAACCCCCGAGCAGGCGGTAGACCCTACGAACAGTACTTC. The complete variable domain, with remaining parts taken from reference TRBV30 and TRBJ2-7, reads SQTIHQWPATLVQPVGSPLSLECTVEGTSNPNLYWYRQAAGRGLQLLFYSVGIGQISSEVPQNLSASRPQDRQFILSSKKLLLSDSGFYLCAWNPRAGGRPYEQYFGPGTRLTVT.

This clone was detected only once. V is TRBV6-8 and J is TRBJ2-2; TRBD1 might be the D (6 bases). Looked up from germline, CDR1 is MNHGY and CDR2 is SAAAGT. V was trimmed by 7 bases and J by 0 bases, leaving 15 bases between them. The CDR3 contains 16 residues. The CDR3 coding sequence is TGTGCCAGCAATCTACTAGGGACACCGAACACCGGGGAGCTGTTTTTT. Translation: CASNLLGTPNTGELFF.

The chain couples TRBV28 to TRBJ2-5; 9 positions agree with TRBD1. The V and J ends lost 6 bases and 2 bases, in that order; junction bases with no gene match: 7. Germline V gene data show CDR1 as MDHEN and CDR2 as SYDVKM. This CDR3 has 15 residues. CDR3 region: CASRGGQGEQETQYF. In nucleotides, the CDR3 is TGTGCCAGCAGGGGGGGACAGGGAGAGCAAGAGACCCAGTACTTC.

In its sample, this clone ranks as medium-sized. The chain is built from TRBV11-3 and TRBJ2-2, with D tentatively TRBD2 (6 bases). The CDR3 sequence is 15 residues long. The V gene's germline CDR1 is SGHNT and CDR2 YENEEA. Trimming stripped 2 bases from V and 7 bases from J, with 14 bases between. The CDR3: CASSLTFRGNGELFF. The CDR3 coding sequence is TGTGCCAGCAGCTTAACCTTTCGGGGGAACGGGGAGCTGTTTTTT.

As to this clone: Additional DNA sequences in this sample encode the identical CDR3. The chain couples TRBV5-1 to TRBJ2-7; TRBD1 might be the D (7 bases). The V and J ends lost 4 bases and 1 base respectively, with 12 bases between them. Germline-derived CDR1 and CDR2 are SGHRS and YFSETQ. This CDR3 comprises 14 residues. The CDR3 DNA sequence: TGCGCCAGCAGCCGCGGGACAGATTCCTACGAGCAGTACTTC. Protein sequence: CASSRGTDSYEQYF.

CDR3 loop: CAWSPGRRNTEAFF. CDR3 nucleotide sequence: TGTGCCTGGAGTCCGGGTCGGAGAAACACTGAAGCTTTCTTT. The V gene is TRBV30, the J gene TRBJ1-1, with D hard to call. V was trimmed by 2 bases and J by 2 bases, leaving 12 bases between them. The CDR3 is 14 residues long. The germline V gene has CDR1 GTSNPN and CDR2 SVGIG (reference sequence).

This clone appeared a single time. The chain has TRBV19 and TRBJ2-2; 8 bases line up with TRBD1. The V segment lost 5 bases and the J segment 6 bases; nucleotides outside the gene matches: 8. The CDR3 spans 15 residues. Germline V gene sequence: CDR1 LNHDA, CDR2 SQIVND (reference sequence). CDR3 sequence (DNA): TGTGCCAGTAGTTGGGGACCCAGGGGGCCCGGGGAGCTGTTTTTT. Its protein is CASSWGPRGPGELFF. Full variable domain (outside the CDR3, taken from reference TRBV19 and TRBJ2-2): DGGITQSPKYLFRKEGQNVTLSCEQNLNHDAMYWYRQDPGQGLRLIYYSQIVNDFQKGDIAEGYSVSREKKESFPLTVTSAQKNPTAFYLCASSWGPRGPGELFFGEGSRLTVL.

This clone was recorded only once. This rearrangement joins TRBV30 to TRBJ2-7; 12 nucleotides align to TRBD2. Per the germline V gene, CDR1 is GTSNPN and CDR2 is SVGIG (reference sequence). CDR3 length equals 16 residues. V shed 3 bases and J 2 bases; nucleotides not matched to a gene: 8. The CDR3 region is CAWSRASGGDPYEQYF. CDR3 in DNA: TGTGCCTGGAGCCGGGCTAGCGGGGGGGACCCCTACGAGCAGTACTTC.

This clone occurred a few times. The V call is TRBV11-3, the J call TRBJ1-4; tentatively, D is TRBD1 (5 bases). Germline lookup yields CDR1 SGHNT and CDR2 YENEEA. V gave up 3 bases and J gave up 4 bases, with 9 bases separating them. This CDR3 is built from 14 residues. The CDR3 sequence is CASSLGLINEKLFF. Written as DNA, the CDR3 is TGTGCCAGCAGCTTGGGACTGATTAATGAAAAACTGTTTTTT.

The rearrangement joins TRBV6-8 to TRBJ2-7; maybe TRBD2 (6 bases). Trimming took off 6 bases at V and 1 base at J, with 16 bases between the two ends. This CDR3 contains 15 residues. The germline V gene encodes CDR1 MNHGY and CDR2 SAAAGT. The CDR3: CASREGPDFSYEQYF. The CDR3 bases are TGTGCCAGCAGGGAGGGGCCCGACTTTTCCTACGAGCAGTACTTC.

The chain is built from TRBV6-8 and TRBJ2-6; D is unresolved. CDR1 is MNHGY, CDR2 SAAAGT, per germline. The CDR3 extends over 15 amino acids. Trimming pared 6 bases from V and 3 bases from J, leaving 12 bases between. CDR3 loop: CASRKAQDGANVLTF. As DNA, the CDR3 is TGTGCCAGCAGGAAAGCTCAGGATGGGGCCAACGTCCTGACTTTC.